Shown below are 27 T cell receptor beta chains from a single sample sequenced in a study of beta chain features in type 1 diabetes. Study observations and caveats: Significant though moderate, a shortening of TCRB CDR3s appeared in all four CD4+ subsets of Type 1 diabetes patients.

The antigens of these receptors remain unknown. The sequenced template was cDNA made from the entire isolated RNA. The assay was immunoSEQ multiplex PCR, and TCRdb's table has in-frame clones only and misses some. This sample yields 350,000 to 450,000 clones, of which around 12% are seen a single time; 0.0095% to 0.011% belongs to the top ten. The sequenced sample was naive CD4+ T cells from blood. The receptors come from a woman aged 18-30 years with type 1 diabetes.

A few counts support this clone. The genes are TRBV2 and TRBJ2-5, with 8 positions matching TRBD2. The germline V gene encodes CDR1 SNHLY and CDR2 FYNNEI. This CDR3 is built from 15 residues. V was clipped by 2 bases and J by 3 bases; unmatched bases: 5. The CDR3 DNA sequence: TGTGCCAGCAGTGAACGGGCGGGGGGTAAAGAGACCCAGTACTTC. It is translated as CASSERAGGKETQYF.

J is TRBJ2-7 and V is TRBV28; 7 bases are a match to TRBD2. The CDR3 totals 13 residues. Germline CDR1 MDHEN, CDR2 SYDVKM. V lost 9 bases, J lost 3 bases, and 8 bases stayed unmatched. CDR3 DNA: TGTGCCAGTCTAGCGGATAGAGACTACGAGCAGTACTTC. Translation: CASLADRDYEQYF.

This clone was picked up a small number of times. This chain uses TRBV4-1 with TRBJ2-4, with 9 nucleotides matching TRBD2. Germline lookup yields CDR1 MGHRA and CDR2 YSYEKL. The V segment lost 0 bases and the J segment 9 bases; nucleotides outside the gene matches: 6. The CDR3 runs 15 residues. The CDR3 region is CASSQDWGLAGIQYF. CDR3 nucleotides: TGCGCCAGCAGCCAAGATTGGGGACTAGCCGGCATTCAGTACTTC.

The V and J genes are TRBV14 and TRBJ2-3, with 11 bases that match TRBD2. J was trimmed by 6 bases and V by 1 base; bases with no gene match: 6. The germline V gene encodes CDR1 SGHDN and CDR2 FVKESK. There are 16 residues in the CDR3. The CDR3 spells CASSQVSGRAVDTQYF. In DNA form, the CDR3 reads TGTGCCAGCAGCCAAGTTAGCGGGAGGGCCGTGGATACGCAGTATTTT.

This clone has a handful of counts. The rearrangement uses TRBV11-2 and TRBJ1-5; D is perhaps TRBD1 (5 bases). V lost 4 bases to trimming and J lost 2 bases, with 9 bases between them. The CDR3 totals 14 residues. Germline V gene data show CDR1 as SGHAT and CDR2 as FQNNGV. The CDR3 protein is CASSWEQGNQPQHF. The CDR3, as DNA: TGTGCCAGCAGCTGGGAACAGGGCAATCAGCCCCAGCATTTT.

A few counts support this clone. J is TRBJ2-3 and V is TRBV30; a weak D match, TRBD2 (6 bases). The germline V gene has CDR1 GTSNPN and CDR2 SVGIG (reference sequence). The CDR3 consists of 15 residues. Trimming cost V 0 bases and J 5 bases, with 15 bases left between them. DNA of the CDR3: TGTGCCTGGAGTGTACTACCGGGAGCCGGAGATACGCAGTATTTT. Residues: CAWSVLPGAGDTQYF.

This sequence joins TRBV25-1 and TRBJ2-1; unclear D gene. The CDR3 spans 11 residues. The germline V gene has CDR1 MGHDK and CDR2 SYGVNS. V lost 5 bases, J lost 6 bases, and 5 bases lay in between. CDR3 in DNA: TGTGCCAGCAGTATCCTCAATGAGCAGTTCTTC. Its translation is CASSILNEQFF.

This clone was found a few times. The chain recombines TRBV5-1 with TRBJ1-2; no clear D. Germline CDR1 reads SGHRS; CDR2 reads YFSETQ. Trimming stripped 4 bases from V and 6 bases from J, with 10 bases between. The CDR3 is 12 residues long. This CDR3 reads CASSPGEDGYTF. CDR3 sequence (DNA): TGCGCCAGCAGCCCGGGAGAGGATGGCTACACCTTC.

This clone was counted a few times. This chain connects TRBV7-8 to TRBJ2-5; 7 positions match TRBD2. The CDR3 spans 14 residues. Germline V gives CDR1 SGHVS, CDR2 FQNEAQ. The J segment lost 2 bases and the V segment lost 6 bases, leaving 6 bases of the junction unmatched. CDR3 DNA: TGTGCCAGCAGACGTGGAGCGGGGCAAGAGACCCAGTACTTC. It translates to CASRRGAGQETQYF.

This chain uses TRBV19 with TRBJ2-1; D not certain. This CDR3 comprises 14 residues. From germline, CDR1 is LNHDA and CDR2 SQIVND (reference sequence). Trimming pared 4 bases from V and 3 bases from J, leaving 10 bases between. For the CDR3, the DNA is TGTGCCAGTAGTAGCGGTCAGAGCTACAATGAGCAGTTCTTC. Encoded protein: CASSSGQSYNEQFF.

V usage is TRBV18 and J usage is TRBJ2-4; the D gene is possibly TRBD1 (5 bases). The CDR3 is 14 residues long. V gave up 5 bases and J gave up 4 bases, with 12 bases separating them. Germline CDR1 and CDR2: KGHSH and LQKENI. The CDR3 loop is CASSVGRAKNIQYF. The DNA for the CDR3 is TGTGCCAGCTCAGTGGGCAGGGCAAAAAACATTCAGTACTTC.

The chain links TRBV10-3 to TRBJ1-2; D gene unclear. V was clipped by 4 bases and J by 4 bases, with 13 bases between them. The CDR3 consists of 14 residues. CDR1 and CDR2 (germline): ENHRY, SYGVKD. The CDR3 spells CAISASTEGYGYTF. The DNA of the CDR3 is TGTGCCATCAGTGCGTCAACAGAGGGCTATGGCTACACCTTC.

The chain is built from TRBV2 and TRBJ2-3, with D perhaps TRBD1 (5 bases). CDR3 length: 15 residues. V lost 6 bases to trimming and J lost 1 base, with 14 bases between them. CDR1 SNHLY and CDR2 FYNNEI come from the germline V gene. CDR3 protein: CASSPGSPRTDTQYF. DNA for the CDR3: TGTGCCAGCAGCCCAGGGTCCCCTCGCACAGATACGCAGTATTTT.

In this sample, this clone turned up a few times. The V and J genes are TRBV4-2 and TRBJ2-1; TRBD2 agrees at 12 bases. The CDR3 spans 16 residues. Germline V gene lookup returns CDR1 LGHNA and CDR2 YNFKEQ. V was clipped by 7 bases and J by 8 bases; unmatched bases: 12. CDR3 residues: CASTLFTSGRFDEQFF. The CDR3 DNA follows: TGTGCCAGCACTCTTTTTACTAGCGGGAGGTTCGATGAGCAGTTCTTC.

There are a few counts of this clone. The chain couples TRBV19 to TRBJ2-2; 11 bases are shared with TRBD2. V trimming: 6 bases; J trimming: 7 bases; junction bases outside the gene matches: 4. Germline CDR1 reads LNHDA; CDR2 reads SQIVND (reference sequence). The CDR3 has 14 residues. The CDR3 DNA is TGTGCCAGTAGCTTCGGGACTAGCGGCGGGGAGCTGTTTTTT. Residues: CASSFGTSGGELFF.

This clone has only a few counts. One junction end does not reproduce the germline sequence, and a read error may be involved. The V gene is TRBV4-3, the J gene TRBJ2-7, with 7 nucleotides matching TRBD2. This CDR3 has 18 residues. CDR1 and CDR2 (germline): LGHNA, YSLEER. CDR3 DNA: TGCGCCAGCAGCGAAGAAAGGTTGGGGGAGGGCCCGGGCTACGAGCAGTACTTC. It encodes CASSEERLGEGPGYEQYF.

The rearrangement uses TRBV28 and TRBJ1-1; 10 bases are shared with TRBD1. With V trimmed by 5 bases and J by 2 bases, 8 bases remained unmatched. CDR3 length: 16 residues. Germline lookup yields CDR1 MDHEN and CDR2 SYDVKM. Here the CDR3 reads CASSPPRTGGNTEAFF. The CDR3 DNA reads TGTGCCAGCAGTCCACCCCGGACAGGGGGAAACACTGAAGCTTTCTTT.

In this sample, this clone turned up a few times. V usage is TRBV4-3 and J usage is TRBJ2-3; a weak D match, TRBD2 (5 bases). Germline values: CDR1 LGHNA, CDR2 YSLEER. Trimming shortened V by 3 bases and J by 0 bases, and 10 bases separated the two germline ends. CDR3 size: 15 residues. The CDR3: CASSQGGPSTDTQYF. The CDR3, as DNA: TGCGCCAGCAGCCAGGGCGGGCCCAGCACAGATACGCAGTATTTT.

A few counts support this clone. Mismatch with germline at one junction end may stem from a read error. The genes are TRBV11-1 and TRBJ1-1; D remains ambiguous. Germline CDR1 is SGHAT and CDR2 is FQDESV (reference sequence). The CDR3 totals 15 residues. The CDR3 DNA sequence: TGTGCCAGCAGCCTAGCCGGGAAAATGAACACTGAAGCTTTCTTT. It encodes CASSLAGKMNTEAFF.

The CDR3 loop reads CSEIAGGETQYF. CDR3 coding DNA: TGCAGCGAGATAGCGGGGGGAGAGACCCAGTACTTC. This rearrangement joins TRBV29-1 to TRBJ2-5; 10 bases match TRBD2. Germline-derived CDR1 and CDR2 are SQVTM and ANQGSEA. The trim removed 7 bases at V and 4 bases at J, leaving 3 bases unmatched. The CDR3 totals 12 residues. Based on the CDR3 plus reference TRBV29-1 and TRBJ2-5, the full variable domain is SAVISQKPSRDICQRGTSLTIQCQVDSQVTMMFWYRQQPGQSLTLIATANQGSEATYESGFVIDKFPISRPNLTFSTLTVSNMSPEDSSIYLCSEIAGGETQYFGPGTRLLVL.

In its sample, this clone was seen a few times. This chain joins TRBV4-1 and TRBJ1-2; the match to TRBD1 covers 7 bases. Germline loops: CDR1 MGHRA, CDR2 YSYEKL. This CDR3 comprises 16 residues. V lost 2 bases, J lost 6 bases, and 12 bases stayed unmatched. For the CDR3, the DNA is TGCGCCAGCAGCCAACACCCCACAGGGGAACTTGATGGCTACACCTTC. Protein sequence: CASSQHPTGELDGYTF.

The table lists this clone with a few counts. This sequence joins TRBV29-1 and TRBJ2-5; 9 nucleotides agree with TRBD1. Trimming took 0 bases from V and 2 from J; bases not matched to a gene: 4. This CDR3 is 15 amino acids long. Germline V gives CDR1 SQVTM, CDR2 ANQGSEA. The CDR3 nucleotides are TGCAGCGTTGAAGAATCCGGGACAGGGCAAGAGACCCAGTACTTC. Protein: CSVEESGTGQETQYF.

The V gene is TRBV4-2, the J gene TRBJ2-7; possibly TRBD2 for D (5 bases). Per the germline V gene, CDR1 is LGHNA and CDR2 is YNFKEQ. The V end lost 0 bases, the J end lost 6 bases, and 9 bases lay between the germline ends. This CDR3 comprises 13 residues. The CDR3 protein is CASSQDTSGEQYF. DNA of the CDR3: TGTGCCAGCAGCCAAGATACTAGTGGCGAGCAGTACTTC.

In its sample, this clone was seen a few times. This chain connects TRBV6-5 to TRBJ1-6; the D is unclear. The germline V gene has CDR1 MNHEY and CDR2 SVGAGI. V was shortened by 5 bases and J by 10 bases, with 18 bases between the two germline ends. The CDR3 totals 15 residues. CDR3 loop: CASSPPEARASPLHF. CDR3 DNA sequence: TGTGCCAGCAGTCCTCCAGAGGCGCGGGCCTCACCCCTCCACTTT.

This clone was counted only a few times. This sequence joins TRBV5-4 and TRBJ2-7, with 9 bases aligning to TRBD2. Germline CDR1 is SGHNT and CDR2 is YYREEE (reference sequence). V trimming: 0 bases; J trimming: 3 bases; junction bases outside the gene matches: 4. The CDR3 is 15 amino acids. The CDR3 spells CASSLVLAGFYEQYF. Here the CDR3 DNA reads TGTGCCAGCAGCTTGGTCCTAGCGGGGTTCTACGAGCAGTACTTC.

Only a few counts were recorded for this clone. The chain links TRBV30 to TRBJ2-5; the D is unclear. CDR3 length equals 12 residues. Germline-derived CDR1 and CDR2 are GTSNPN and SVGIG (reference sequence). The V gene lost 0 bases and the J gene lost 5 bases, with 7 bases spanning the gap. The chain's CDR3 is CAWSVSRETQYF. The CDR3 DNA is TGTGCCTGGAGTGTGTCGAGGGAGACCCAGTACTTC.

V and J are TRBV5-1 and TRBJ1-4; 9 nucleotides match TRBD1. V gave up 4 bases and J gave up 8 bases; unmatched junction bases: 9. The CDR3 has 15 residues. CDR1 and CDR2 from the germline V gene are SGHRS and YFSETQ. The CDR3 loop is CASSDGTGNDEKLFF. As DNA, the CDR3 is TGCGCCAGCAGCGACGGGACAGGGAATGACGAAAAACTGTTTTTT.